This T cell receptor beta chain came from a study of naive and memory T cell subsets. CD4+ T cell IFNgamma after overnight CMV lysate exposure gave donor CMV status. Both TRBC1 and TRBC2 were covered by a beta constant-region primer of two equimolar oligonucleotides. A 12-nucleotide UMI and the SP2 primer were added to the cDNA 3' end by oligonucleotide ligation. TCRdb passed the UMI-ligation and nested PCR reads through MiXCR, listing each CDR3 protein once. The data show some 85,000 distinct CDR3 sequences, with around 13% seen just once and 0.75% to 1% held by the top ten. The receptor's source is a human donor in good health. Input material: central memory CD4+ T cells from blood.

This CDR3 reads CASSTGTRRVTQYF. CDR3 bases: TGTGCCAGCAGTACCGGGACCCGCCGGGTGACGCAGTATTTT. The chain joins TRBV27 to TRBJ2-3; D possibly uses TRBD1 or TRBD2 (5 bases each). The germline CDR1 and CDR2 sequences are MNHEY and SMNVEV (reference sequence). The CDR3 runs to 14 residues. Trimming shortened V by 5 bases and J by 9 bases, and 18 bases separated the two germline ends.